This TCR beta chain appears in the sequencing data of a study of cytomegalovirus exposure and HLA in healthy donors. The PCR contained 60 Vbeta and 13 Jbeta primers. Some clones are missing from TCRdb's copy, which holds only in-frame ones; the method was immunoSEQ multiplex PCR. The sample carries 200,000 or so clones, about 89% recorded once. In its sample, this clone was seen a few times. The antigen is not known. Overall study results and limits: Reportedly, a later analysis found an Asian-associated ancestry cluster had fewer N-insertions than the roughly 630-donor mean. In an earlier analysis, productive rearrangement rates for most beta V segments clustered near 87% or 30%.

This CDR3 contains 14 residues. CDR1 and CDR2 (germline): SGHAT, FQNNGV. Deletions cut 0 bases from V and 5 bases from J, with 11 bases between. The sequenced sample was PBMCs. The source of this sequence is a man aged 25 to 45 in good health and CMV-seronegative. The rearrangement uses TRBV11-2 and TRBJ2-7; possibly TRBD2 for D (5 bases). The DNA for the CDR3 is TGTGCCAGCAGCTTAGAAAGGACCGGGGACGAGCAGTACTTC. This gives the protein CASSLERTGDEQYF.